What follows are 28 T cell receptor beta chains derived from one specimen sequenced in a study of monozygotic twins with inflammatory bowel disease. TCRdb reworked the 5' RACE reads into one entry per CDR3 protein, no DNA. The ten top clones account for around 7.2%, within a sample of about 160,000 distinct CDR3 sequences. The specimen was blood. All receptors come from a human donor with ulcerative colitis or Crohn's disease, or a healthy co-twin of an affected twin (not recorded which).

The gene calls are TRBV27 and TRBJ2-7; the D call of TRBD2 rests on TCRdb alone, since no DNA is present to check it. Germline V gene sequence: CDR1 MNHEY, CDR2 SMNVEV (reference sequence). The CDR3 has 13 amino acids. The CDR3 protein is CASATSPVYEQYF.

The rearrangement uses TRBV20-1 and TRBJ1-5; TCRdb selects TRBD1, and the lack of DNA leaves this call unchecked. Looked up from germline, CDR1 is DFQATT and CDR2 is SNEGSKA (reference sequence). There are 17 residues in the CDR3. The CDR3 spells CSATSEQGLLSNQPQHF.

The chain is built from TRBV5-1 and TRBJ2-7; TCRdb reports TRBD2, a call that lacks DNA to check it against. Germline assignment: CDR1 SGHRS and CDR2 YFSETQ. The CDR3 length is 11 residues. Here the CDR3 reads CASSEGYEQYF. Combining the CDR3 with reference TRBV5-1 and TRBJ2-7 gives the whole variable domain KAGVTQTPRYLIKTRGQQVTLSCSPISGHRSVSWYQQTPGQGLQFLFEYFSETQRNKGNFPGRFSGRQFSNSRSEMNVSTLELGDSALYLCASSEGYEQYFGPGTRLTVT.

The genes are TRBV20-1 and TRBJ2-5; TCRdb lists TRBD2, though no DNA is available to test this call. The CDR3 length is 13 residues. The germline gives CDR1 DFQATT, CDR2 SNEGSKA (reference sequence). CDR3 sequence: CSAPTSPLETQYF.

This chain joins TRBV3-1 and TRBJ2-7; TCRdb calls TRBD1, which cannot be checked without DNA. CDR3 length equals 15 residues. Germline V gene data show CDR1 as LGHDT and CDR2 as YNNKEL (reference sequence). This CDR3 is CASRRTGANPYEQYF.

The V call is TRBV5-8, the J call TRBJ1-2; TCRdb's assignment of TRBD1 cannot be checked, as there is no DNA. CDR1 is SGHTS, CDR2 YDEGEE, per germline. The length of the CDR3 is 16 residues. The CDR3 protein is CASSLRGQGTTYGYTF.

This chain links TRBV5-1 with TRBJ2-1; as DNA is missing, the TRBD1 call by TCRdb cannot be tested. The CDR3 has 16 residues. Germline values: CDR1 SGHRS, CDR2 YFSETQ. This chain's CDR3 is CASSLTRDRVKNEQFF.

The CDR3 is CASSFLVKAEGSGNTIYF. The V gene is TRBV7-6, the J gene TRBJ1-3. CDR1 SGHVS and CDR2 FNYEAQ come from the germline V gene. This CDR3 is built from 18 residues.

The chain is built from TRBV6-5 and TRBJ1-2. This CDR3 region has 12 residues. The germline V gene encodes CDR1 MNHEY and CDR2 SVGAGI. The CDR3: CASKAAAGGYTF.

The chain is built from TRBV5-1 and TRBJ2-2. Germline V CDR1 and CDR2: SGHRS, YFSETQ. The CDR3 loop spans 14 amino acids. CDR3 protein: CASSFGQLPGELFF.

The chain recombines TRBV12-3 or TRBV12-4 with TRBJ1-4. The CDR3 covers 14 residues. The CDR3 region is CASSWREPNEKLFF.

V and J are TRBV20-1 and TRBJ2-3; TCRdb calls TRBD2, which cannot be checked without DNA. In germline, CDR1 is DFQATT, CDR2 SNEGSKA (reference sequence). The CDR3 length is 12 residues. The CDR3 sequence: CSARADRDTQYF.

The V call is TRBV4-3, the J call TRBJ2-3; TCRdb lists TRBD2, though no DNA is available to test this call. There are 16 residues in the CDR3. Germline CDR1 LGHNA, CDR2 YSLEER. The CDR3 region is CASSQDIAGGGDTQYF.

The chain joins TRBV7-2 to TRBJ1-2; the D gene TCRdb calls, TRBD1, cannot be checked with no DNA. The V gene's germline CDR1 is SGHTA and CDR2 FQGNSA. The CDR3 is 15 amino acids. The CDR3 here is CASRGLRQGTYGYTF.

The CDR3 spells CSAVGDSGANVLTF. V gene TRBV29-1 combines with J gene TRBJ2-6; TCRdb picks TRBD1, but there is no DNA to check that call. The CDR3 sequence is 14 residues long. The germline V gene encodes CDR1 SQVTM and CDR2 ANQGSEA.

This chain joins TRBV6-2 or TRBV6-3 and TRBJ2-1; TCRdb returns TRBD2, unconfirmable since there is no DNA. Germline loops: CDR1 MNHEY, CDR2 SVGEGT. The CDR3 contains 16 residues. The CDR3 region is CASSYSIGGTRYEQFF.

V and J are TRBV7-2 and TRBJ2-5; TCRdb calls TRBD1, which cannot be checked without DNA. The germline CDR1 and CDR2 sequences are SGHTA and FQGNSA. This CDR3 region has 15 residues. CDR3 in amino acids: CASSYYGVGGETQYF.

The J gene is TRBJ2-2, the V gene TRBV7-6; the D call from TCRdb, TRBD2, cannot be confirmed without DNA. This CDR3 is 19 amino acids long. Looked up from germline, CDR1 is SGHVS and CDR2 is FNYEAQ. CDR3 sequence: CASSLRTSGAYANTGELFF.

The gene calls are TRBV20-1 and TRBJ2-7. The CDR3 runs to 13 residues. Germline V gene sequence: CDR1 DFQATT, CDR2 SNEGSKA (reference sequence). The CDR3 sequence is CSATIPQMKKQYF.

The chain employs TRBV20-1 and TRBJ1-1. CDR3 size: 13 residues. Germline lookup yields CDR1 DFQATT and CDR2 SNEGSKA (reference sequence). CDR3 loop: CSGPGGAHTEAFF.

The V and J genes are TRBV29-1 and TRBJ1-2; the D call from TCRdb, TRBD1, cannot be confirmed without DNA. Germline lookup yields CDR1 SQVTM and CDR2 ANQGSEA. CDR3 length: 14 residues. This CDR3 reads CSVVPGQGDYGYTF.

J is TRBJ2-7 and V is TRBV20-1; TCRdb's D call, TRBD1, is unchecked because there is no DNA. Germline lookup yields CDR1 DFQATT and CDR2 SNEGSKA (reference sequence). This CDR3 has 15 residues. The CDR3 loop is CSARDPVRGSYEQYF.

The V gene is TRBV28, the J gene TRBJ2-3; the TCRdb D gene call, TRBD2, has no DNA to confirm it. The CDR3 has 15 amino acids. Germline assignment: CDR1 MDHEN and CDR2 SYDVKM. CDR3 sequence reads: CASSISSGRTDTQYF.

The gene calls are TRBV6-1 and TRBJ1-2; TCRdb's D call of TRBD1 is untestable without DNA. CDR1 is MNHNS and CDR2 is SASEGT in the germline V gene. The CDR3 loop spans 12 amino acids. The CDR3 spells CASRWADGGYTF.

V is TRBV20-1 and J is TRBJ2-7; TCRdb proposes TRBD2, but this gene call is untestable without DNA. The CDR3 sequence is 13 residues long. Germline V gene sequence: CDR1 DFQATT, CDR2 SNEGSKA (reference sequence). The CDR3 sequence is CSAHSGSEYEQYF.

The gene calls are TRBV7-8 and TRBJ2-7; TCRdb lists TRBD1, though no DNA is available to test this call. Germline CDR1 SGHVS, CDR2 FQNEAQ. There are 16 residues in the CDR3. CDR3 protein: CASSYTGSYPTGEQYF.

The rearrangement joins TRBV30 to TRBJ2-2; checking the TCRdb D call of TRBD2 is not possible without DNA. Germline V lookup: CDR1 GTSNPN, CDR2 SVGIG (reference sequence). There are 15 residues in the CDR3. CDR3 sequence: CAWSPGTKNTGELFF.

V gene TRBV7-8 combines with J gene TRBJ2-1; with no DNA, the TCRdb D assignment of TRBD1 cannot be verified. The CDR3 is 15 amino acids. Germline CDR1 SGHVS, CDR2 FQNEAQ. CDR3 residues: CASSLGQGGTVEQFF.